One sample yielded the 29 T cell receptor beta chains listed below, sequenced in a study of OX40 agonist ivuxolimab in advanced cancers. Produced via immunoSEQ multiplex PCR; TCRdb's table is partial and in-frame only. Of 6,500 to 7,000 clones in the sample, approximately 78% were seen once. The sample in question was CD4+ or CD8+ T cells sorted from blood, obtained in a trial of the OX40 agonist ivuxolimab. The receptor set was obtained from an adult with an advanced solid tumor such as melanoma, head and neck, liver or kidney cancer.

The genes are TRBV2 and TRBJ1-6, with 9 bases that match TRBD1. J was trimmed by 9 bases and V by 6 bases; bases with no gene match: 3. In germline, CDR1 is SNHLY, CDR2 FYNNEI. The CDR3 loop spans 13 amino acids. DNA for the CDR3: TGTGCCAGCAGAGGGACAGGGCTTTCACCCCTCCACTTT. Its translation is CASRGTGLSPLHF.

The chain links TRBV18 to TRBJ2-7; 7 bases are shared with TRBD1. V shed 6 bases, J shed 7 bases, and the junction held 24 bases outside the gene matches. The CDR3 contains 18 residues. Germline CDR1 is KGHSH and CDR2 is LQKENI. CDR3 nucleotides: TGTGCCAGCTCCCAACAGGGGCCCGGGGTGGGTCTTCGGGAAGAGCAGTACTTC. The encoded protein is CASSQQGPGVGLREEQYF.

The gene calls are TRBV7-8 and TRBJ2-7; 11 bases map to TRBD2. Germline CDR1 and CDR2: SGHVS and FQNEAQ. The CDR3 covers 19 residues. V was clipped by 1 base and J by 0 bases; unmatched bases: 11. CDR3 sequence (DNA): TGTGCCAGCAGCTTAGTCATCGGGCCTAGCGGGGGGAGCTCCTACGAGCAGTACTTC. It codes for CASSLVIGPSGGSSYEQYF.

This sequence joins TRBV9 and TRBJ2-1; D is uncertain. Trimming pared 1 base from V and 5 bases from J, leaving 4 bases between. Germline loops: CDR1 SGDLS, CDR2 YYNGEE. The length of the CDR3 is 12 residues. The CDR3 bases are TGTGCCAGCAGCGTACTAGACAATGAGCAGTTCTTC. It yields the protein CASSVLDNEQFF.

The chain uses TRBV15 and TRBJ2-7, with TRBD1 identical over 9 bases. In germline, CDR1 is LNHNV, CDR2 YYDKDF (reference sequence). The V and J ends lost 2 bases and 4 bases, in that order; junction bases with no gene match: 3. This CDR3 contains 14 residues. Here the CDR3 reads CATSRMDRGYEQYF. The CDR3 region has the DNA TGTGCCACCAGCAGAATGGACAGGGGATACGAGCAGTACTTC.

The V and J genes are TRBV7-9 and TRBJ1-2; D remains unclear. Germline V CDR1 and CDR2: SEHNR, FQNEAQ (reference sequence). V lost 4 bases and J 0 bases, leaving 6 bases between the germline ends. The CDR3 is 13 amino acids. The CDR3 DNA reads TGTGCCAGCAGCTCCTCTTCTAACTATGGCTACACCTTC. Translation: CASSSSSNYGYTF.

The V gene is TRBV9, the J gene TRBJ2-7; D possibly uses TRBD1 or TRBD2 (6 bases each). Trimming pared 3 bases from V and 5 bases from J, leaving 24 bases between. CDR1 is SGDLS, CDR2 YYNGEE, per germline. The CDR3 has 17 residues. CDR3 nucleotide sequence: TGTGCCAGCAGCGAGGGGGGTTCGTGGGGGAAAGCCCACGAGCAGTACTTC. Translation: CASSEGGSWGKAHEQYF.

This clone was observed a single time. The V and J genes are TRBV6-1 and TRBJ1-1; a possible D gene is TRBD1 (5 bases). The CDR3 covers 15 residues. The germline V and J ends were trimmed by 5 bases and 3 bases, with 16 bases remaining between them. Looked up from germline, CDR1 is MNHNS and CDR2 is SASEGT. CDR3 region: CASSPIEWGDTEAFF. The DNA of the CDR3 is TGTGCCAGCAGTCCAATCGAATGGGGGGACACTGAAGCTTTCTTT.

V usage is TRBV7-9 and J usage is TRBJ1-3; perhaps TRBD1 as D (5 bases). Germline lookup yields CDR1 SEHNR and CDR2 FQNEAQ (reference sequence). Between the trimmed V and J ends, which lost 1 base and 8 bases, there was a span of 21 bases. The length of the CDR3 is 17 residues. The CDR3 is CASSLEDGRGKKDTIYF. The DNA for the CDR3 is TGTGCCAGCAGCTTAGAGGATGGCCGGGGGAAAAAAGACACCATATATTTT.

The CDR3 nucleotides read TGTGCCAGCAGTTTCAACCCGGGACTTAACTATGGCTACACCTTC. Its translation: CASSFNPGLNYGYTF. The chain carries TRBV27 and TRBJ1-2; D is possibly TRBD1 (5 bases). CDR1 MNHEY and CDR2 SMNVEV come from the germline V gene (reference sequence). The CDR3 is 15 amino acids. The ends were cut back, 3 bases at V and 1 base at J, with 12 bases in the middle.

This clone was observed a single time. Here the CDR3 DNA reads TGTGCCAGCCTTCAAGAGACCCAGTACTTC. The encoded protein is CASLQETQYF. The J gene is TRBJ2-5, the V gene TRBV25-1; D uncertain. Germline V lookup: CDR1 MGHDK, CDR2 SYGVNS. V dropped 8 bases and J dropped 2 bases, with 3 bases sitting between them. The CDR3 is 10 residues long.

J is TRBJ1-1 and V is TRBV7-2; no clear D. The V gene lost 3 bases and the J gene lost 11 bases, with 13 bases spanning the gap. Germline CDR1 reads SGHTA; CDR2 reads FQGNSA. This CDR3 spans 12 amino acids. CDR3 sequence: CASSFPVVGAFF. The DNA for the CDR3 is TGTGCCAGCAGCTTCCCCGTGGTCGGGGCTTTCTTT.

The chain couples TRBV5-4 to TRBJ1-1; tentative D call: TRBD1 (5 bases). Trimming stripped 4 bases from V and 6 bases from J, with 19 bases between. The CDR3 extends over 15 amino acids. Germline V lookup: CDR1 SGHNT, CDR2 YYREEE (reference sequence). DNA for the CDR3: TGTGCCAGCAGCCCGGACACTTCCTCGGACGCTGAAGCTTTCTTT. It yields the protein CASSPDTSSDAEAFF.

This chain connects TRBV9 to TRBJ1-2; D is uncertain. CDR3 length: 13 residues. The V end lost 5 bases, the J end lost 0 bases, and 8 bases lay between the germline ends. The germline gives CDR1 SGDLS, CDR2 YYNGEE. The CDR3 is CASSWRANYGYTF. In DNA form, the CDR3 reads TGTGCCAGCAGTTGGCGAGCTAACTATGGCTACACCTTC.

The J gene is TRBJ2-7, the V gene TRBV11-2; 10 nucleotides line up with TRBD2. CDR3 length: 15 amino acids. The germline CDR1 and CDR2 sequences are SGHAT and FQNNGV. V trimming: 5 bases; J trimming: 0 bases; junction bases outside the gene matches: 4. The CDR3 nucleotides read TGTGCCAGCAGCCATAGCGGGGGGCCCTCCTACGAGCAGTACTTC. Translating gives CASSHSGGPSYEQYF.

The chain uses TRBV6-5 and TRBJ2-7; D remains unclear. Germline-derived CDR1 and CDR2 are MNHEY and SVGAGI. V dropped 8 bases and J dropped 0 bases, with 14 bases sitting between them. CDR3 length: 14 amino acids. CDR3 DNA sequence: TGTGCCAGCTGGGAAGGTTTCCTCTCCTACGAGCAGTACTTC. It encodes CASWEGFLSYEQYF.

The chain employs TRBV7-3 and TRBJ1-3, with unresolved D. The ends were cut back, 6 bases at V and 4 bases at J, with 4 bases in the middle. The CDR3 runs to 11 residues. The germline CDR1 and CDR2 sequences are SGHTA and FQGTGA. CDR3 nucleotide sequence: TGTGCCAGCAGTTCCGGAAACACCATATATTTT. Protein sequence: CASSSGNTIYF.

This clone was seen only once. The chain links TRBV6-9 to TRBJ2-7; the D gene is possibly TRBD1 (5 bases). The CDR3 consists of 11 residues. Looked up from germline, CDR1 is MNHGY and CDR2 is SVAAGI. Trimming stripped 6 bases from V and 6 bases from J, with 9 bases between. This chain's CDR3 is CASSPDSEQYF. The CDR3, as DNA: TGTGCCAGCAGCCCTGACAGCGAGCAGTACTTC.

This clone ranks as large. The chain recombines TRBV6-5 with TRBJ2-2; no reliable D call. This CDR3 comprises 15 residues. Trimming cost V 6 bases and J 0 bases, with 11 bases left between them. Germline V gene sequence: CDR1 MNHEY, CDR2 SVGAGI. CDR3 DNA: TGTGCCAGCAGCGTAACGGCTACGAACACCGGGGAGCTGTTTTTT. The encoded protein is CASSVTATNTGELFF.

This chain joins TRBV6-1 and TRBJ1-2; no reliable D call. Trimming shortened V by 7 bases and J by 4 bases, and 10 bases separated the two germline ends. The CDR3 totals 12 residues. Germline values: CDR1 MNHNS, CDR2 SASEGT. The CDR3 is CASIVPSYGYTF. The CDR3 DNA reads TGTGCCAGCATCGTACCCAGCTATGGCTACACCTTC.

The V gene is TRBV19, the J gene TRBJ2-2; tentatively, D is TRBD1 (5 bases). This CDR3 contains 16 residues. Germline values: CDR1 LNHDA, CDR2 SQIVND (reference sequence). The V and J ends lost 5 bases and 6 bases respectively, with 19 bases between them. The CDR3 region is CASSWTPTTGPGELFF. The CDR3 bases are TGTGCCAGTAGTTGGACACCCACTACAGGTCCCGGGGAGCTGTTTTTT.

The rearrangement uses TRBV6-6 and TRBJ1-1; possibly TRBD1 for D (5 bases). The CDR3 has 13 amino acids. Germline V gene sequence: CDR1 MNHNY, CDR2 SVGAGI (reference sequence). The V gene lost 6 bases and the J gene lost 4 bases, with 12 bases spanning the gap. For the CDR3, the DNA is TGTGCCAGCAGACTTCAGGGCTTCACTGAAGCTTTCTTT. It specifies CASRLQGFTEAFF.

J is TRBJ1-1 and V is TRBV5-4; possible D gene TRBD1, 5 bases. The CDR3 is 13 amino acids. From germline, CDR1 is SGHNT and CDR2 YYREEE (reference sequence). Trimming pared 1 base from V and 4 bases from J, leaving 8 bases between. The CDR3 region is CASSLFGGTEAFF. The DNA of the CDR3 is TGTGCCAGCAGCTTGTTTGGGGGCACTGAAGCTTTCTTT.

The rearrangement joins TRBV6-4 to TRBJ2-1; no clear D gene. The V end was cut by 2 bases, the J end by 0 bases, with 2 bases between. The CDR3 length is 13 residues. CDR1 is MRHNA and CDR2 is SNTAGT in the germline V gene. The DNA for the CDR3 is TGTGCCAGCAGTGACAGCTCCTACAATGAGCAGTTCTTC. Protein sequence: CASSDSSYNEQFF.

The chain recombines TRBV21-1 with TRBJ2-1; the D call TRBD1 from the table was never checked on the DNA. TRBV21-1 corresponds to a pseudogene. The CDR3 extends over 15 amino acids. The CDR3 DNA sequence: TGTGCCAGCAGCCCCAGGGGGCCCACCTACAATGAGCAGTTCTTC. Protein: CASSPRGPTYNEQFF.

This clone was picked up a small number of times. J is TRBJ2-3 and V is TRBV28, with D tentatively TRBD2 (7 bases). The CDR3 has 15 amino acids. With 7 bases removed from V and 1 base from J, the gap between germline ends came to 15 bases. CDR1 is MDHEN, CDR2 SYDVKM, per germline. The DNA of the CDR3 is TGTGCCAGCACTGCGGGGGCGGGGGGCACAGATACGCAGTATTTT. Its protein is CASTAGAGGTDTQYF.

J is TRBJ1-1 and V is TRBV29-1; D might be TRBD1 (5 bases). Trimming removed 6 bases from V and 8 bases from J, with 13 bases in between. Germline CDR1 SQVTM, CDR2 ANQGSEA. The CDR3 loop spans 11 amino acids. The CDR3 sequence: CSVGDFQEAFF. As DNA, the CDR3 is TGCAGCGTCGGGGACTTTCAAGAAGCTTTCTTT.

The chain joins TRBV30 to TRBJ2-2, with a possible D match to TRBD2 (6 bases). The CDR3 is 15 amino acids. The V gene's germline CDR1 is GTSNPN and CDR2 SVGIG (reference sequence). V was clipped by 0 bases and J by 3 bases, with 11 bases between them. In nucleotides, the CDR3 is TGTGCCTGGAGTGTAAGCGGGCGCGACACCGGGGAGCTGTTTTTT. Translation: CAWSVSGRDTGELFF.

V gene TRBV6-5 combines with J gene TRBJ2-3; 8 bases align to TRBD2. This CDR3 has 15 amino acids. Per the germline V gene, CDR1 is MNHEY and CDR2 is SVGAGI. J gave up 5 bases and V 8 bases, and 12 bases lay outside the gene matches. CDR3 sequence (DNA): TGTGCCAGCGGCCTGGGGGGGCTAGCGGGAGATACGCAGTATTTT. Translated, it gives CASGLGGLAGDTQYF.